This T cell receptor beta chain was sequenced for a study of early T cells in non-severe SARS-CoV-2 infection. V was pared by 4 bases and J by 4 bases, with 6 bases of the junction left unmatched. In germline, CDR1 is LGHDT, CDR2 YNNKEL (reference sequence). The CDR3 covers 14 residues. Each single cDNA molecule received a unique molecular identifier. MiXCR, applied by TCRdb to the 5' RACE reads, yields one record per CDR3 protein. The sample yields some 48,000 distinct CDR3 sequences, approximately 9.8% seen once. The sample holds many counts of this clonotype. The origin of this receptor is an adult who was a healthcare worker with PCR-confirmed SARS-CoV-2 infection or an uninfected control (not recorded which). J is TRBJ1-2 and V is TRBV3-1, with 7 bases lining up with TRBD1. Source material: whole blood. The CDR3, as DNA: TGTGCCAGCAGCCGGGAGGGGGCCAGCTATGGCTACACCTTC. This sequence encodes CASSREGASYGYTF.